Given below is one T cell receptor (beta chain) in context. Its antigen remains unknown. Clones were sequenced by immunoSEQ multiplex PCR, and TCRdb holds only the in-frame ones, with some missing. This sample has millions of clones, with around nine tenths found just once. The study drew its donors from healthy HIV-negative adults without recent acute infections or vaccinations. The data stem from a study of shared clonotypes between healthy human individuals. The study's findings and limits: Compared with clonotypes that all four donors shared, non-shared clonotypes had lower generation probabilities. Sampling used blood alone; tissue repertoires probably differ.

Source material: naive CD4+ T cells sorted from blood. Subset of the sample: CD45RA+ positively selected. The source is a man in his late teens or twenties in good health.

The CDR3: CASSEYGGGGPQHF. The CDR3 DNA reads TGTGCCAGCAGTGAATATGGGGGCGGAGGGCCCCAGCATTTT. The V call is TRBV25-1, the J call TRBJ1-5; the D gene is possibly TRBD1 (6 bases). The germline V and J ends were trimmed by 0 bases and 9 bases, with 12 bases remaining between them. The V gene's germline CDR1 is MGHDK and CDR2 SYGVNS. The CDR3 totals 14 residues. Variable domain in full (rest from reference TRBV25-1 and TRBJ1-5): EADIYQTPRYLVIGTGKKITLECSQTMGHDKMYWYQQDPGMELHLIHYSYGVNSTEKGDLSSESTVSRIRTEHFPLTLESARPSHTSQYLCASSEYGGGGPQHFGDGTRLSIL.